Listed below are T cell receptor beta chains from one sample, sequenced in a study of blood T cell repertoires in COVID-19. The assay was immunoSEQ multiplex PCR, and TCRdb's table has in-frame clones only and misses some. The sample carries more than 45,000 clones, approximately 86% recorded once. The sample consisted of peripheral blood. These receptors were obtained from an elderly man in a cohort sampled during active COVID-19. CDR3s include the opening cysteine and the closing phenylalanine or tryptophan. D genes are given only for firm matches. Size tells how often a clone was seen (once, few, many) or the class of an expanded clone, and some rows leave it out.

>-|TRBJ2-7|TRBD2|TRBV19
CASSIGTSGVYEQYF
TGTGCCAGTAGTATAGGCACTAGCGGAGTTTACGAGCAGTACTTC
>-|TRBJ2-5|TRBD1|TRBV7-2
CASSRRGQETQYF
TGTGCCAGCAGCCGCAGGGGGCAAGAGACCCAGTACTTC
>-|TRBJ1-2|-|TRBV5-6
CASSIDRTWSPYGYTF
TGTGCCAGCAGCATTGACAGGACTTGGTCCCCCTATGGCTACACCTTC
>-|TRBJ2-3|-|TRBV5-1
CASRRDTKSTDTQYF
TGCGCCAGCAGAAGGGACACTAAAAGCACAGATACGCAGTATTTT
>-|TRBJ1-4|TRBD1|TRBV7-9
CASSPGQSFNEKLFF
TGTGCCAGCAGCCCGGGACAGTCCTTTAATGAAAAACTGTTTTTT
>-|TRBJ2-7|TRBD2|TRBV6-4
CASSELAGSSYEQYF
TGTGCCAGCAGTGAACTAGCGGGTAGCTCCTACGAGCAGTACTTC
>-|TRBJ2-7|TRBD1|TRBV5-1
CASSSPGTAYEQYF
TGCGCCAGCAGCTCGCCGGGGACAGCCTACGAGCAGTACTTC
>-|TRBJ2-1|TRBD2|TRBV11-1
CASSLMPVAGGLEQFF
TGTGCCAGCAGCTTAATGCCCGTGGCGGGGGGACTTGAGCAGTTCTTC
>-|TRBJ2-4|TRBD2|TRBV7-9
CASSLGLAGGPYAKNIQYF
TGTGCCAGCAGCTTAGGGCTAGCGGGAGGGCCGTATGCCAAAAACATTCAGTACTTC
>-|TRBJ1-2|TRBD1|TRBV7-9
CASSLNDRGHSYTF
TGTGCCAGCAGCTTAAACGACAGGGGGCACAGCTACACCTTC
>-|TRBJ1-2|-|TRBV5-4
CASSSPDRNYGYTF
TGTGCCAGCAGCTCCCCTGACAGGAACTATGGCTACACCTTC
>-|TRBJ2-3|-|TRBV3-1/TRBV3-2
CASSLNLVGAGTDTQYF
TGTGCCAGCAGCCTCAATCTAGTGGGAGCAGGCACAGATACGCAGTATTTT
>-|TRBJ2-1|TRBD2|TRBV14
CASSQAASGSSEQFF
TGTGCCAGCAGCCAAGCGGCTAGCGGGAGCTCTGAGCAGTTCTTC
>-|TRBJ1-2|TRBD1|TRBV10-3
CAISPDRGDYGYTF
TGTGCCATCAGCCCGGACAGGGGGGACTATGGCTACACCTTC
>-|TRBJ2-5|-|TRBV9
CASSVNPGQETQYF
TGTGCCAGCAGCGTAAATCCAGGGCAAGAGACCCAGTACTTC
>-|TRBJ1-1|TRBD1|TRBV28
CASSLPTGTGAEAFF
TGTGCCAGCAGTTTACCCACCGGGACAGGGGCTGAAGCTTTCTTT
>-|TRBJ1-1|-|TRBV7-9
CASFLGRGNTEAFF
TGTGCCAGCTTCCTAGGACGGGGAAACACTGAAGCTTTCTTT
>-|TRBJ2-1|TRBD2|TRBV2
CANRLADHNEQFF
TGTGCCAACCGACTAGCGGATCACAATGAGCAGTTCTTC
>-|TRBJ1-5|-|TRBV4-1
CASSQGTANQPQHF
TGCGCCAGCAGCCAAGGGACAGCCAATCAGCCCCAGCATTTT
>-|TRBJ1-1|TRBD1|TRBV5-4
CASSTWTGTGRGGSFF
TGTGCCAGCAGCACCTGGACAGGTACCGGCCGGGGGGGTTCTTTCTTT
>-|TRBJ2-3|TRBD2|TRBV4-2
CASSPRTSGVGDTQYF
TGTGCCAGCAGCCCCCGGACTAGCGGGGTTGGAGATACGCAGTATTTT
>-|TRBJ2-3|TRBD2|TRBV5-1
CASSLAGREGLDTQYF
TGCGCCAGCAGCTTGGCCGGGCGGGAGGGCTTGGATACGCAGTATTTT
>-|TRBJ1-2|-|TRBV20-1
CSASVAIYGYTF
TGCAGTGCTAGTGTAGCTATCTATGGCTACACCTTC
>-|TRBJ1-5|-|TRBV19
CASSIGYEQSNQPQHF
TGTGCCAGTAGTATTGGTTATGAACAGAGCAATCAGCCCCAGCATTTT
>once|TRBJ1-1|-|TRBV29-1
CSAKGSTEAFF
TGCAGCGCAAAGGGGTCAACTGAAGCTTTCTTT
>-|TRBJ1-2|-|TRBV7-2
CASSPTDSGGYTF
TGTGCCAGCAGCCCAACTGACTCGGGAGGCTACACCTTC
>-|TRBJ2-7|-|TRBV27
CASSPTRAGVYEQYF
TGTGCCAGCAGCCCCACTAGGGCGGGTGTCTACGAGCAGTACTTC
>-|TRBJ2-7|TRBD1|TRBV14
CASSQWAGGYEQYF
TGTGCCAGCAGCCAATGGGCAGGGGGCTACGAGCAGTACTTC
>few|TRBJ1-1|TRBD1|TRBV3-1/TRBV3-2
CASSQDSVQGVNTEAFF
TGTGCCAGCAGCCAAGATTCGGTGCAGGGGGTGAACACTGAAGCTTTCTTT
>few|TRBJ2-3|-|TRBV7-2
CASSGGRGRSDTQYF
TGTGCCAGCAGCGGGGGCAGGGGAAGGTCAGATACGCAGTATTTT
>-|TRBJ2-3|TRBD2|TRBV7-2
CASSLDSTSGSRDTQYF
TGTGCCAGCAGCTTAGATTCGACTAGCGGGAGTCGTGATACGCAGTATTTT
>-|TRBJ2-1|-|TRBV4-1
CASSQEGTPYNEQFF
TGCGCCAGCAGCCAAGAGGGGACACCCTACAATGAGCAGTTCTTC
>-|TRBJ2-2|TRBD1|TRBV7-6
CASSLEAGGLTGELFF
TGTGCCAGCAGCTTAGAGGCAGGGGGCTTGACCGGGGAGCTGTTTTTT
>-|TRBJ2-5|-|TRBV5-4
CASSLRATETQYF
TGTGCCAGCAGCCTCAGGGCCACAGAGACCCAGTACTTC
>medium-sized|TRBJ2-3|TRBD2|TRBV6-6
CASSYSQPGLADTQYF
TGTGCCAGCAGTTATTCGCAACCGGGACTAGCGGATACGCAGTATTTT
>-|TRBJ2-2|-|TRBV4-1
CASSPGGPPNTGELFF
TGCGCCAGCAGCCCTGGAGGCCCGCCGAACACCGGGGAGCTGTTTTTT
>-|TRBJ1-1|-|TRBV30
CAWNREGFEAFF
TGTGCCTGGAACAGGGAGGGATTTGAAGCTTTCTTT
>-|TRBJ2-2|-|TRBV5-4
CASSLAYGTKDTGELFF
TGTGCCAGCAGCTTGGCTTATGGGACAAAAGACACCGGGGAGCTGTTTTTT
>-|TRBJ2-3|TRBD1|TRBV25-1
CASKEGTGLLSPRDTQYF
TGTGCCAGCAAGGAAGGGACAGGGCTACTTTCCCCTCGGGATACGCAGTATTTT
>-|TRBJ2-5|-|TRBV15
CATSRDPGGMGETQYF
TGTGCCACCAGCAGAGATCCCGGCGGAATGGGAGAGACCCAGTACTTC
>-|TRBJ2-1|-|TRBV18
CASSPYSYNEQFF
TGTGCCAGCTCACCATATTCCTACAATGAGCAGTTCTTC
>few|TRBJ2-7|-|TRBV13
CASSHDSIDEQYF
TGTGCCAGCAGCCACGACTCGATCGACGAGCAGTACTTC
>-|TRBJ1-6|TRBD1|TRBV27
CASWDSDSPLHF
TGTGCCAGCTGGGACAGCGATTCACCCCTCCACTTT
>-|TRBJ1-2|-|TRBV2
CASSERDPGYTF
TGTGCCAGCAGTGAGAGAGATCCTGGCTACACCTTC
>once|TRBJ2-3|-|TRBV9
CASSVTGRAGHTDTQYF
TGTGCCAGCAGCGTCACGGGACGGGCGGGGCACACAGATACGCAGTATTTT
>-|TRBJ1-5|-|TRBV27
CASSLWPYSNQPQHF
TGTGCCAGCAGTTTATGGCCGTATAGCAATCAGCCCCAGCATTTT
>-|TRBJ1-3|TRBD1|TRBV10-3
CAISEGTGPGNTIYF
TGTGCCATCAGCGAGGGGACAGGTCCTGGAAACACCATATATTTT
>-|TRBJ2-7|-|TRBV6-2/TRBV6-3
CASSRRGWEQYF
TGTGCCAGCAGTCGCAGGGGCTGGGAGCAGTACTTC
>-|TRBJ1-3|-|TRBV28
CASSLLQGSSGNTIYF
TGTGCCAGCAGTTTACTACAGGGATCCTCTGGAAACACCATATATTTT
>-|TRBJ1-2|TRBD1|TRBV2
CASSARLRQGEYGYTF
TGTGCCAGCAGTGCTAGATTGAGACAGGGGGAGTATGGCTACACCTTC
>-|TRBJ2-5|TRBD2|TRBV11-3
CASSDGLAGNQETQYF
TGTGCCAGCAGCGACGGACTAGCGGGCAACCAAGAGACCCAGTACTTC
>-|TRBJ1-1|-|TRBV19
CASSLTVVVEAFF
TGTGCCAGTAGCCTGACAGTTGTAGTTGAAGCTTTCTTT
>-|TRBJ2-1|TRBD2|TRBV5-1
CASSFKAGGTNEQFF
TGCGCCAGCAGCTTCAAAGCGGGGGGCACAAATGAGCAGTTCTTC
>-|TRBJ1-2|TRBD1|TRBV4-3
CASSPPGQGAGGYTF
TGCGCCAGCAGCCCTCCGGGACAGGGGGCGGGGGGCTACACCTTC
>-|TRBJ1-5|TRBD1|TRBV6-6
CASSGQGNNQPQHF
TGTGCCAGCAGTGGACAGGGTAACAATCAGCCCCAGCATTTT